This TCR beta chain originates from a study of blood T cell repertoires in COVID-19 (dated by TCRdb to 2020 to 2021). Regarding the complete study: The collaborator samples originated in the United States, Italy and Spain and spanned the acute and convalescent phases of COVID-19. The material from the prospective study consisted of cDNA or gDNA derived from T cells, B-cell-depleted T cells, or PBMCs. Deeply sampled blood TCRbeta repertoires from subjects exposed to, actively infected with, or recovered from COVID-19 were included in the dataset. The repertoires were released in a freely available public database intended as a resource for research on the immune response to SARS-CoV-2. Samples were obtained from the ongoing ImmuneRACE study (first 160 participants) and from some 1,300 subjects provided by 6 global collaborators. Nearly every sample came with metadata listing a de-identified subject ID, COVID-19 status, age in years and sex. HLA class I and class II types, where available, came from metadata supplied by the sample provider rather than from assay-based typing.

The full study reports these points: The quantity of clinical and demographic metadata differed by source and by participant and was supplied without curation.

Worth noting for this clone: Which antigen it targets is not known. The input lacks base qualities; no much larger clone sits a single base away.

TCRbeta CDR3 regions were amplified from genomic DNA using the immunoSEQ Assay, a bias-controlled multiplex PCR. Concerning the study's data processing: The number of nucleated cells in each sample was estimated by amplification of reference gene primers within the assay. To quantify the absolute abundance of each unique TCRbeta CDR3 rearrangement, sequence reads were collapsed and filtered. For each sample, productive Simpson clonality was calculated as the square root of Simpson's diversity index across productive rearrangements. Sourced from immuneACCESS, this table was stored by TCRdb with only in-frame sequences that have V and J called. A share of the clones is absent; for the studies checked, an unresolved V gene accounts for under half, and the remainder has no known explanation. V, J and clone size were drawn from that table, and D and trimming were deduced from the DNA. This sample has tens of thousands of clones in its table, and roughly 88% of those were observed once. Clones ranked in the top ten supply 43% of the sample.

Relative to germline, V is 3 bases shorter and J is 4 bases shorter, with 9 bases between their ends. The CDR3 contains 13 residues, cysteine and phenylalanine counted. Solely the CDR3 DNA is kept, with 39 bases framed from the first base. CDR1 and CDR2, looked up from the germline V gene (reference sequence), are LGHDT and YNNKEL. One collaborating source in Seattle enrolled patients while the patients were actively infected and followed the patients over time throughout the course of disease. Collaborating institutions collected whole blood in K2EDTA tubes following their own protocols. For TCRbeta analysis, collaborators shipped samples as frozen whole blood, isolated PBMCs, or DNA extracted from either of those sample types.

Sequenced input: peripheral blood. Recombination joined TRBV3-1 (or the pseudogene TRBV3-2) with TRBJ1-2; a tentative D match to TRBD1 spans 6 bases. The TCR was taken from a woman aged 60-75 years with COVID-19, enrolled during active disease. The CDR3: CASSQGAFYGYTF. The bases read TGTGCCAGCAGCCAGGGGGCTTTCTATGGCTACACCTTC.